These 29 T cell receptor beta chains were all obtained from the same sample, sequenced in a study of T cells in tumors after PD-1 blockade (dated 2019 in TCRdb). The time point label of this sample denotes: before anti-PD-1 therapy. The library was prepared using the immunoSEQ multiplex PCR assay. Entries here come from immuneACCESS through TCRdb and include only in-frame sequences with V and J called. Some clones fail to appear in such tables; in the studies checked, an unresolved V gene covers under half of the shortfall, and the cause of the remainder is unknown. This sample is represented by around 49,000 clones; about 85% of them were singletons. The ten largest clones capture approximately 4.1% of the sample. Sequenced here: PBMCs, sampled before anti-PD-1 treatment. The source of these receptors is a human donor with basal cell carcinoma.

This clone occurred once. V usage is TRBV6-5 and J usage is TRBJ2-5; 7 nucleotides match TRBD2. V trimming: 2 bases; J trimming: 3 bases; junction bases outside the gene matches: 6. The CDR3 totals 15 residues. From germline, CDR1 is MNHEY and CDR2 SVGAGI. The CDR3 nucleotides are TGTGCCAGCAGTTACCGGGCTAGCGGAGAAGAGACCCAGTACTTC. Its protein product is CASSYRASGEETQYF.

The V and J genes are TRBV28 and TRBJ2-5; 11 bases are a match to TRBD1. The V segment lost 5 bases and the J segment 5 bases; nucleotides outside the gene matches: 13. Germline CDR1 and CDR2: MDHEN and SYDVKM. The CDR3 runs 17 residues. CDR3 sequence reads: CASSPGQGADLKETQYF. In DNA, the CDR3 is TGTGCCAGCAGTCCCGGACAGGGGGCGGACCTTAAGGAGACCCAGTACTTC.

This chain links TRBV21-1 with TRBJ1-2; TRBD1, the table's D call, was not compared with the DNA. TRBV21-1 is deemed a pseudogene. The CDR3 spans 16 residues. CDR3 DNA: TGTGCCAGCGGGGGCCAAGGTTCCTGCCCCAACTATGGCTACACCTTC. It yields the protein CASGGQGSCPNYGYTF.

In DNA form, the CDR3 reads TGTGCTAGTGGTTTGGTGCCCAATGAAGCTTTCTTT. Translating gives CASGLVPNEAFF. The chain joins TRBV12-5 to TRBJ1-1; D is uncertain. The CDR3 consists of 12 residues. Germline assignment: CDR1 LGHNT and CDR2 FRNRAP. Trimming removed 0 bases from V and 7 bases from J, with 6 bases in between.

The V and J genes are TRBV7-9 and TRBJ1-3; the match to TRBD1 covers 9 bases. The junction had 12 bases not matched to a gene; V was cut back by 5 bases and J by 1 base. This CDR3 region has 18 residues. CDR1 and CDR2 (germline): SEHNR, FQNEAQ (reference sequence). The CDR3 bases are TGTGCCAGCAGCCGAATGCCCCCGGGACAGGGATCTGGAAACACCATATATTTT. As protein: CASSRMPPGQGSGNTIYF. The variable domain in full, with the rest retrieved from reference TRBV7-9 and TRBJ1-3, is DTGVSQNPRHKITKRGQNVTFRCDPISEHNRLYWYRQTLGQGPEFLTYFQNEAQLEKSRLLSDRFSAERPKGSFSTLEIQRTEQGDSAMYLCASSRMPPGQGSGNTIYFGEGSWLTVV.

The CDR3 DNA sequence: TGCGCCAGCAGCCAAGGGGGACTAGCGCTCTACGAGCAGTACTTC. It translates to CASSQGGLALYEQYF. The chain combines TRBV5-1 with TRBJ2-7; TRBD2 matches at 10 bases. The germline V gene encodes CDR1 SGHRS and CDR2 YFSETQ. The CDR3 runs 15 residues. V trimming: 4 bases; J trimming: 3 bases; junction bases outside the gene matches: 7.

The gene calls are TRBV7-9 and TRBJ2-5, with 8 bases matching TRBD2. In germline, CDR1 is SEHNR, CDR2 FQNEAQ (reference sequence). V dropped 5 bases and J dropped 1; count of bases not matched to a gene: 9. This CDR3 is 16 amino acids long. As DNA, the CDR3 is TGTGCCAGCAGCCCAAGCGCGGGGGGTCTCCAAGAGACCCAGTACTTC. Translation gives CASSPSAGGLQETQYF.

The chain uses TRBV6-7 and TRBJ1-5, with a tentative D call TRBD1 (6 bases). TRBV6-7 is identified as an open reading frame with a role that is uncertain. CDR3 length equals 14 residues. The V end lost 10 bases, the J end lost 4 bases, and 17 bases lay between the germline ends. In DNA, the CDR3 is TGTGCCAACCTAATAGGGGGGAAGAATCAGCCCCAGCATTTT. Translated: CANLIGGKNQPQHF.

This clone was seen a handful of times. CDR3 residues: CASRWTGGTGELFF. CDR3 DNA sequence: TGTGCCAGCAGGTGGACAGGGGGTACCGGGGAGCTGTTTTTT. The chain is built from TRBV7-9 and TRBJ2-2; 10 nucleotides align to TRBD1. J was trimmed by 5 bases and V by 6 bases; bases with no gene match: 3. CDR3 length equals 14 residues. Germline CDR1 and CDR2: SEHNR and FQNEAQ (reference sequence).

The chain couples TRBV19 to TRBJ2-7; 10 bases match TRBD1. The V gene's germline CDR1 is LNHDA and CDR2 SQIVND (reference sequence). The CDR3 spans 15 residues. The V gene end was trimmed by 3 bases and the J gene end by 2 bases; junction bases not matched to a gene: 4. The CDR3 protein is CASSIKGQGAYEQYF. The CDR3 coding sequence is TGTGCCAGTAGTATTAAAGGACAGGGGGCCTACGAGCAGTACTTC.

The chain links TRBV24-1 to TRBJ2-3; 10 nucleotides line up with TRBD2. The length of the CDR3 is 17 residues. Germline trimming cut 0 bases from V and 2 bases from J; bases unmatched to any gene: 4. Germline loops: CDR1 KGHDR, CDR2 SFDVKD. The CDR3 region has the DNA TGTGCCACCAGTGATTTGGAGCGGGGGGGTTTCACAGATACGCAGTATTTT. This sequence encodes CATSDLERGGFTDTQYF.

This clone has a handful of counts. The V and J genes are TRBV7-2 and TRBJ1-5; possible D gene TRBD1, 6 bases. The CDR3 is made up of 16 amino acids. The V gene's germline CDR1 is SGHTA and CDR2 FQGNSA. Trimming took 0 bases from V and 4 from J, leaving 13 bases between them. Here the CDR3 DNA reads TGTGCCAGCAGCTTAGCATGGGGGGCGGGTAATCAGCCCCAGCATTTT. As protein: CASSLAWGAGNQPQHF. Looking up the rest from reference TRBV7-2 and TRBJ1-5 gives the full variable domain: GAGVSQSPSNKVTEKGKDVELRCDPISGHTALYWYRQSLGQGLEFLIYFQGNSAPDKSGLPSDRFSAERTGGSVSTLTIQRTQQEDSAVYLCASSLAWGAGNQPQHFGDGTRLSIL.

This chain uses TRBV6-1 with TRBJ1-4, with 9 bases matching TRBD1. CDR3 size: 14 residues. J lost 4 bases, V lost 6 bases, and 3 bases had no gene match. CDR1 is MNHNS, CDR2 SASEGT, per germline. The CDR3 bases are TGTGCCAGCAGGTACAGGGGGCTTAATGAAAAACTGTTTTTT. This translates into CASRYRGLNEKLFF.

The gene calls are TRBV24-1 and TRBJ2-5; 8 positions agree with TRBD1. The CDR3 extends over 15 amino acids. The germline V gene encodes CDR1 KGHDR and CDR2 SFDVKD. After removal of 2 bases from V and 2 bases from J, the junction contained 3 bases not matched to a gene. CDR3: CATSDYGQGQETQYF. The CDR3 DNA reads as TGTGCCACCAGTGATTATGGACAGGGACAAGAGACCCAGTACTTC.

The chain combines TRBV4-1 with TRBJ1-1; D is unresolved. This CDR3 has 15 residues. The V end lost 2 bases, the J end lost 1 base, and 11 bases lay between the germline ends. The V gene's germline CDR1 is MGHRA and CDR2 YSYEKL. In nucleotides, the CDR3 is TGCGCCAGCAGCCAATTGTTCATTCGGAACACTGAAGCTTTCTTT. It translates to CASSQLFIRNTEAFF.

The V call is TRBV10-2, the J call TRBJ1-4, with D possibly TRBD1 on 5 matching bases. Germline CDR1 is WSHSY and CDR2 is SAAADI. The ends were cut back, 3 bases at V and 7 bases at J, with 12 bases in the middle. The CDR3 spans 14 residues. CDR3 protein: CASSDAGSAEKLFF. CDR3 in DNA: TGCGCCAGCAGTGATGCAGGGAGTGCTGAAAAACTGTTTTTT.

This rearrangement joins TRBV30 to TRBJ2-7; 9 positions agree with TRBD1. This CDR3 region has 14 residues. After removal of 3 bases from V and 7 bases from J, the junction contained 10 bases not matched to a gene. Germline-derived CDR1 and CDR2 are GTSNPN and SVGIG (reference sequence). The CDR3 loop is CAWRRDRASGEQYF. The CDR3 nucleotides read TGTGCCTGGAGGAGGGACAGGGCTAGTGGTGAGCAGTACTTC.

This rearrangement joins TRBV30 to TRBJ2-2, with D possibly being TRBD1 (6 bases). The CDR3 consists of 15 residues. V gave up 6 bases and J gave up 4 bases, with 18 bases separating them. Germline V gene lookup returns CDR1 GTSNPN and CDR2 SVGIG (reference sequence). The CDR3: CACHNRVGTTGELFF. CDR3 bases: TGTGCCTGCCACAACAGGGTAGGAACCACCGGGGAGCTGTTTTTT.

The chain employs TRBV2 and TRBJ1-1, with 9 bases aligning to TRBD1. The CDR3 is made up of 14 amino acids. The germline CDR1 and CDR2 sequences are SNHLY and FYNNEI. V was clipped by 4 bases and J by 6 bases; unmatched bases: 6. The CDR3 is CASSGEGQGAEAFF. The CDR3 region has the DNA TGTGCCAGCAGTGGGGAGGGACAGGGCGCTGAAGCTTTCTTT.

The CDR3 sequence: CATSTDTRDTDTQYF. The CDR3 bases are TGTGCCACCAGCACGGACACCAGGGACACAGATACGCAGTATTTT. The gene calls are TRBV15 and TRBJ2-3, with D maybe TRBD1 (5 bases). CDR1 and CDR2 (germline): LNHNV, YYDKDF (reference sequence). The V and J ends lost 4 bases and 2 bases respectively, with 13 bases between them. This CDR3 region has 15 residues.

The chain recombines TRBV3-1 (or the pseudogene TRBV3-2) with TRBJ2-1; TRBD1 matches at 7 bases. Germline lookup yields CDR1 LGHDT and CDR2 YNNKEL (reference sequence). The length of the CDR3 is 17 residues. The trim removed 3 bases at V and 0 bases at J, leaving 8 bases unmatched. The DNA of the CDR3 is TGTGCCAGCAGCCATTGGGACAGCGGTAGCTCCTACAATGAGCAGTTCTTC. This translates into CASSHWDSGSSYNEQFF.

On this clone itself: Distinct nucleotide sequences in the sample also encode this CDR3. The rearrangement uses TRBV5-1 and TRBJ2-7; D remains ambiguous. The CDR3 is 11 residues long. Trimming shortened V by 3 bases and J by 3 bases, and 4 bases separated the two germline ends. Germline CDR1 is SGHRS and CDR2 is YFSETQ. Here the CDR3 DNA reads TGCGCCAGCAGCTCCAGCTACGAGCAGTACTTC. It is translated as CASSSSYEQYF.

This clone was seen just once. This chain links TRBV18 with TRBJ2-1; D possibly corresponds to TRBD2 (6 bases). Germline loops: CDR1 KGHSH, CDR2 LQKENI. This CDR3 has 17 amino acids. The V gene lost 0 bases and the J gene lost 2 bases, with 14 bases spanning the gap. DNA of the CDR3: TGTGCCAGCTCACCACCCCTCCAGCGGGTTACCTACAATGAGCAGTTCTTC. This sequence encodes CASSPPLQRVTYNEQFF. The whole variable domain, remainder taken from reference TRBV18 and TRBJ2-1, is NAGVMQNPRHLVRRRGQEARLRCSPMKGHSHVYWYRQLPEEGLKFMVYLQKENIIDESGMPKERFSAEFPKEGPSILRIQQVVRGDSAAYFCASSPPLQRVTYNEQFFGPGTRLTVL.

The gene calls are TRBV6-5 and TRBJ1-1; D is unclear. The germline V gene encodes CDR1 MNHEY and CDR2 SVGAGI. Trimming removed 0 bases from V and 5 bases from J, with 7 bases in between. The CDR3 has 13 residues. The CDR3: CASSYSGRTEAFF. In nucleotides, the CDR3 is TGTGCCAGCAGTTACTCGGGAAGAACTGAAGCTTTCTTT.

This sequence joins TRBV6-5 and TRBJ2-7, with 12 bases aligning to TRBD1. With 8 bases clipped from V and 3 bases from J, the junction kept 8 bases outside the gene matches. The CDR3 spans 15 residues. Germline CDR1 is MNHEY and CDR2 is SVGAGI. CDR3: CASGRDRGPFYEQYF. In nucleotides, the CDR3 is TGTGCCAGCGGGCGGGACAGGGGGCCTTTCTACGAGCAGTACTTC.

The J gene is TRBJ2-7, the V gene TRBV19; D not certain. The CDR3 is made up of 13 amino acids. V was trimmed by 4 bases and J by 2 bases, leaving 9 bases between them. The germline gives CDR1 LNHDA, CDR2 SQIVND (reference sequence). Here the CDR3 DNA reads TGTGCCAGTAGTAACAACGTACCCTACGAGCAGTACTTC. This gives the protein CASSNNVPYEQYF.

As DNA, the CDR3 is TGTGCCAGCAGCCAAGATGAGGGCAGGGGGCGCGTCTACGAGCAGTACTTC. It yields the protein CASSQDEGRGRVYEQYF. V gene TRBV3-1 (or the pseudogene TRBV3-2) combines with J gene TRBJ2-7; TRBD1 matches 8 bases. Trimming took 0 bases from V and 3 from J; bases not matched to a gene: 10. The CDR3 runs to 17 residues. Germline V CDR1 and CDR2: LGHDT, YNNKEL (reference sequence).

The V and J genes are TRBV2 and TRBJ2-4; maybe TRBD2 (6 bases). V lost 3 bases and J lost 9, with 12 bases in between. The CDR3 extends over 13 amino acids. CDR1 and CDR2 from the germline V gene are SNHLY and FYNNEI. This chain's CDR3 is CASSERLEGIQYF. For the CDR3, the DNA is TGTGCCAGCAGTGAGAGACTGGAGGGCATTCAGTACTTC.

This chain connects TRBV30 to TRBJ1-4; D ambiguous. CDR1 is GTSNPN, CDR2 SVGIG, per germline (reference sequence). This CDR3 spans 12 amino acids. V lost 2 bases and J lost 10, with 11 bases in between. The CDR3 coding sequence is TGTGCCTGGAGTCAGGCCTCGATAAAACTGTTTTTT. This codes for CAWSQASIKLFF.